This is a list of T cell receptor beta chains from one sample in a study of cytomegalovirus exposure and HLA in healthy donors. Method: immunoSEQ multiplex PCR; TCRdb's copy keeps in-frame clones and lacks some. The sample yields 160,000 or so clones, over 80% seen once. Sequencing was carried out using PBMCs. Every receptor here comes from a man aged 50 to 60 in good health and CMV-seropositive. The CDR3 runs from the conserved cysteine through the conserved F or W. Each record gives: J gene, V gene, CDR3 protein.

TRBJ2-7 | TRBV30 | CAWSQWTSGRVSYEQYF
TRBJ2-7 | TRBV4-1 | CASSQDAQDYEQYF
TRBJ2-7 | TRBV27 | CASSLGQDYEQYF
TRBJ2-1 | TRBV23-1 | CASSQSPLGETYNEQFF
TRBJ1-6 | TRBV28 | CASSLTGINNSPLHF
TRBJ2-3 | TRBV7-2 | CASSLGQVRTDTQYF
TRBJ2-7 | TRBV14 | CASSQDLAGDYEQYF
TRBJ2-5 | TRBV5-8 | CASSRTDATSRLGQETQYF
TRBJ2-3 | TRBV5-4 | CASSEGLAGPTDTQYF
TRBJ2-7 | TRBV19 | CASSVFPSYEQYF
TRBJ1-1 | TRBV28 | CAVVGALGEAFF
TRBJ1-5 | TRBV6-1 | CASSNTDSNQPQHF
TRBJ1-5 | TRBV28 | CASTTAWSGLRERRTYSNQPQHF
TRBJ1-4 | TRBV7-9 | CASSSMAVSNEKLFF
TRBJ1-3 | TRBV15 | CATSRRQVLSGNTIYF
TRBJ1-5 | TRBV30 | CAWSVMGSHSNQPQHF
TRBJ1-2 | TRBV7-9 | CASSLYYPSMLGQFFGYTF
- | TRBV27 | CASSLPHYEQYF
TRBJ2-5 | TRBV5-1 | CASSLGLAGAGETQYF
TRBJ2-5 | TRBV5-1 | CASRQTTYQETQYF
TRBJ2-3 | TRBV7-2 | CASRQVDTQYF
TRBJ1-5 | TRBV19 | CASSAGVVSNQPQHF
TRBJ2-5 | TRBV2 | CASSIVLAGVETQYF
TRBJ1-2 | TRBV5-1 | CASTLSEGGGYTF
TRBJ1-5 | TRBV7-9 | CSSSPGGGYSNQPQHF
TRBJ2-2 | TRBV29-1 | CSVSGAGGELFF
TRBJ1-1 | TRBV5-5 | CASSLGTGGKTEAFF
TRBJ2-5 | TRBV7-7 | CASSPNREGETQYF
TRBJ1-2 | TRBV10-3 | CAISPTQGNYGYTF
TRBJ1-2 | TRBV27 | CASSSLPGKGGYTF
TRBJ2-7 | TRBV6-5 | CASSYGATGFYEQYF
TRBJ2-2 | TRBV12-5 | CASGTSGNLGELFF
TRBJ1-1 | TRBV6-6 | CASSRGTGRTEAFF
TRBJ2-7 | TRBV7-9 | CASSQETYEQYF
TRBJ1-5 | TRBV5-8 | CASSFTRKYQPQHF
TRBJ2-1 | TRBV19 | CASSNQHGTIDEQFF
TRBJ2-5 | TRBV6-1 | CASSEQLRQGARETQYF
TRBJ2-7 | TRBV11-3 | CASSFRGEEQYF
TRBJ2-4 | TRBV27 | CASKQGNKNIQYF
TRBJ2-7 | TRBV6-6 | CASSYTGQGPHEQYF
TRBJ1-2 | TRBV19 | CASSAAGQGNYGYTF
TRBJ2-7 | TRBV13 | CASSTGGAGHEQYF
TRBJ1-5 | TRBV2 | CASSLRGNQPQHF
TRBJ2-7 | TRBV9 | CASSVGTGVINEQYF
TRBJ1-2 | TRBV6-5 | CASSYSRAGVYGYTF
TRBJ2-7 | TRBV5-1 | CASSTWTSGNNYEQYF
TRBJ2-7 | TRBV19 | CASSIGGIYEQYF
TRBJ2-1 | TRBV2 | CASSFWLAGDRAGNEQFF
TRBJ2-7 | TRBV7-8 | CASSQSWDSTYEQYF
TRBJ2-1 | TRBV7-3 | CASSLVGGGGRNEQFF
TRBJ2-7 | TRBV28 | CASSFIRDRVYEQYF
TRBJ2-7 | TRBV5-5 | CASSLAPGQAINMQYF
TRBJ1-4 | TRBV5-1 | CASSPDRYNEKLFF
TRBJ2-2 | TRBV29-1 | CSFLGGSGTGELFF
TRBJ1-5 | TRBV7-8 | CASSFGASNQPQHF
TRBJ1-1 | TRBV6-5 | CASSYGGQLNTEAFF
TRBJ2-3 | TRBV6-5 | CASSSGLAGVDTQYF
TRBJ2-1 | TRBV5-1 | CASNRGNRGRYNEQFF
- | TRBV29-1 | CSVVSGRTAAYEQYF